The present T cell receptor (beta chain) was sequenced within a study of blood T cells in healthy people across ages (dated by TCRdb to 2014 to 2015). With respect to the entire study: Template switching captured roughly one uniquely barcoded TCR beta cDNA molecule per two T cells in model experiments. To track age-related changes in TCR beta repertoire diversity, the study relied on deep sequencing normalized with unique cDNA molecular identifiers. Four age groups were formed from the donors: young (average approximately 15 years), middle-aged (just under 40), aged (about 68) and long-lived (more than 75). The study analyzed two additional independent replicas of 1 million unique cDNA reads from the same blood draw for two donors, one aged 18 to 30 and one aged 80 or older.

The library was generated by 5' RACE. TCRdb lists the instrument as Illumina HiSeq 2500. A second roughly 7 to 11 cycle PCR used a sample-barcoded 5' primer and a J-beta primer mix. A unique molecular identifier was introduced onto each TCR beta cDNA molecule by a template-switch 5' adaptor carrying 12 random nucleotides. Each sample yielded at least 3 million CDR3-containing paired-end reads. First-strand cDNA synthesis was performed from all RNA using the Mint cDNA synthesis kit, with priming by a TRBC-specific oligonucleotide. After uracil-DNA glycosylase treatment, a first 18-cycle PCR used universal primers M1SS and BC2_uni_R on all cDNA. Per the source publication's procedure: For normalization, 1 million high-quality reads, each with a distinct molecular identifier, were randomly selected from each sample. Instead of being binned into consensus sequences, reads with shared molecular identifiers were discarded. MiTCR, run with a Q25 quality threshold and the strictest error-elimination algorithm, handled CDR3 identification, clonotype clustering and error correction. Lower-bound total TCR beta diversity was estimated with a nonparametric unseen species model using Euler transformation. Starting from the raw public reads, TCRdb applied fastp trimming at Q25, assembled clones with MiXCR and retained in-frame beta chains. Each entry merges the rows of one CDR3 protein and shows their most common DNA and genes. Here the V and J calls rest on TCRdb's processing, not on the authors' analysis. The sample includes hundreds of thousands of distinct CDR3 sequences, with 20% to 30% observed a single time. The ten largest clones take up more than 7.5% of the sample.

What the research found in general, with its limitations: The percentage of naive T cells measured by flow cytometry correlated strongly with observed TCR beta diversity. Estimates of total diversity based on one million sequenced T cells were regarded as lower bounds and as underestimates. Because profiling used bulk unsorted PBMCs, naive and antigen-experienced compartments could not be compared conclusively. Compared with the aged group, the long-lived group had more naive CD4+ T cells, fewer expanded clones and increased TCR diversity, suggesting age selection. As age increased, observed TCR beta diversity per million T cells dropped in a roughly linear way, and a significant reduction was already evident by age 40. Because the CMV infection status of the donors was unknown, age-related changes in expanded clonotypes may potentially have been confounded.

The CDR3 numbers 15 residues from cysteine through phenylalanine. Of all the DNA, just the CDR3 is kept, 45 bases in frame from base 1. The germline V gene supplies CDR1 SQVTM and CDR2 ANQGSEA. The approximately 39 donors, aged roughly 6 to 95 years, were systemically healthy Caucasian individuals from Russia. Around 10 milliliters of peripheral blood were collected from each donor into EDTA-treated Vacutainer tubes. Ficoll-Paque density-gradient centrifugation was used to isolate PBMCs, with at least 7 million per sample. Trizol reagent was used to extract total RNA from PBMCs, with at least 6 micrograms per sample. For every donor, flow cytometry on a PBMC aliquot measured the percentage of naive CD45RAhigh/CD27high T cells. As for this clonotype: The specificity of this receptor is unknown. No clone much larger than this one lies a single base away; base qualities are absent.

This sample also belongs to another study, concerning T cells of mothers and their children. The second study, in turn, reports: Nine systemically healthy Caucasian individuals, comprising three mothers and their six children, were included as donors. cDNA synthesis used all of the extracted RNA, with 1.5 ug of RNA in each 15 ul reaction. In the second PCR, sample barcodes and 2-4 random nucleotides were introduced via the M1S primer. Each mother yielded over 9 million TCR beta CDR3 reads and each child some 3 million reads. TCR recombination output is similarly shaped by thymic selection in related and unrelated pairs, with a minor effect exerted by inherited differences. Normalized repertoire overlap in related mother-child pairs was always slightly higher than in unrelated mother-child pairs, but the difference was never significant. Persistent microchimeric T cell clones were not detected, at a sensitivity of around 95 clones per million clonotypes. Deep NGS was used in the study to compare the TCR beta repertoires of mothers and children and to look for features that separate related mother-child pairs from unrelated individuals. On average, the children were around 11 +/- 4 years old, while the mothers were 40 +/- 4 years old. After adapter ligation was performed with NEBNext reagents, the libraries were sequenced on an Illumina HiSeq 2000 with 100+100 nt paired-end reads. To prevent cross-contamination, the mother and child libraries were prepared one month apart and sequenced in separate runs. Each donor had between about 500,000 and 2,100,000 distinct TCR beta clonotypes identified. Naive TCR beta clonotypes were estimated from low-frequency clonotypes matched to each donor's FACS-determined naive share, without sorting.

The rearrangement joined TRBV29-1 to TRBJ2-5, with TRBD2 as a weak D call on 5 bases. The closer fit of TRBJ2-7 to the DNA end suggests the J call may be wrong. Material for sequencing was blood. This TCR came from a boy younger than 18 in good health. The CDR3 loop reads CSVVEAVTEAYEQYF. In nucleotides, the sequence is TGCAGCGTTGTGGAGGCTGTCACAGAGGCCTACGAGCAGTACTTC.